This T cell receptor beta chain emerged from a study of T-cell memory formation after mild COVID-19. TCRdb reprocessed the 5' RACE reads with MiXCR, giving one entry per CDR3 protein. This table holds about 290,000 distinct CDR3 sequences, approximately 19% found once. Trimming cost V 1 base and J 1 base, with 9 bases left between them. CDR1 and CDR2 from the germline V gene are MGHRA and YSYEKL. The CDR3 length is 15 residues. The source of this sequence is a man aged 18-30 years who had mild COVID-19 (a few samples of this study predate the infection). Cell type and time point are not known. This chain links TRBV4-1 with TRBJ2-3, with D possibly being TRBD2 (5 bases). The sequenced sample was PBMCs or a T cell subset sorted from them (not recorded which). The CDR3 DNA follows: TGCGCCAGCAGCCAAGTTAGCGAGGGCACAGATACGCAGTATTTT. Amino acids: CASSQVSEGTDTQYF.